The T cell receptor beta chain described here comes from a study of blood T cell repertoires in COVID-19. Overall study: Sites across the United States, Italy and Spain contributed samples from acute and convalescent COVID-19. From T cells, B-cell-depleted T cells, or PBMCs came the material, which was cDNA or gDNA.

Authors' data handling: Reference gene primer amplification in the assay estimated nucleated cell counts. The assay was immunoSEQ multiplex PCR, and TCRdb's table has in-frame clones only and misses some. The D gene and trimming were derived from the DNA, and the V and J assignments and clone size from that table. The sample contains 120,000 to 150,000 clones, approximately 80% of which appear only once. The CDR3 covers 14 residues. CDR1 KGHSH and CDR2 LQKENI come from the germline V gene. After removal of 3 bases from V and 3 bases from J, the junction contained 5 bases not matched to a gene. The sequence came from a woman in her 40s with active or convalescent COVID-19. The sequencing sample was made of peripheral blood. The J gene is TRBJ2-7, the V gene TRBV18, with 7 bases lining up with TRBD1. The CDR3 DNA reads TGTGCCAGCTCACCGTCCCGGGACAGCTACGAGCAGTACTTC. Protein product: CASSPSRDSYEQYF.